A single T cell receptor beta chain is shown here with its context. Its antigen is not identified. Alongside a J-beta primer mix, a sample-barcoded 5' primer served in a second PCR lasting roughly 7 to 11 cycles. MiXCR, applied by TCRdb to the 5' RACE reads, yields one record per CDR3 protein. The table records 600,000 to 1,000,000 distinct CDR3 sequences, over 45% of them present only once. This entry comes from a study of blood T cells in healthy people across ages. Germline CDR1 is MNHEY and CDR2 is SVGAGI. CDR3 length: 16 amino acids. Unmatched junction bases numbered 8, after V lost 0 bases and J lost 7 bases. Points from the study as a whole: Among long-lived donors, naive CD4+ cells were more numerous and diversity higher than in aged donors.

The genes are TRBV6-5 and TRBJ2-1; 8 bases align to TRBD1. The sequence was obtained from a young man in good health. Specimen: blood. The CDR3 loop is CASSYSSQGARNEQFF. CDR3 sequence (DNA): TGTGCCAGCAGTTACTCGAGTCAGGGGGCTCGGAATGAGCAGTTCTTC.